This TCR beta chain is from a study of naive CD8 T cells in extremely preterm neonates. Clones were sequenced by immunoSEQ multiplex PCR, and TCRdb holds only the in-frame ones, with some missing. The table shows over 5,000 clones, with 95% to 98% occurring only once. Comment on this clone: Its target is unknown.

Overall study results and limits: Relative to older groups, preterm infants had shorter, less trimmed CDR3s with fewer N additions.

Per the germline V gene, CDR1 is MNHNS and CDR2 is SASEGT. The CDR3 is made up of 15 amino acids. With V trimmed by 4 bases and J by 5 bases, 10 bases remained unmatched. The TCR sequence derives from a human donor in good health. The gene calls are TRBV6-1 and TRBJ2-5; the match to TRBD1 covers 7 bases. The specimen was naive CD8+ T cells from blood. CDR3 loop: CASSAYDRAWETQYF. The DNA for the CDR3 is TGTGCCAGCAGTGCATACGACAGGGCGTGGGAGACCCAGTACTTC.